Presented here are 5 T cell receptor beta chains from one specimen sequenced in a study of CD8+ T cells in alopecia areata. RNA extraction was followed by reverse transcription into cDNA, which acted as the sequencing template. Measured with immunoSEQ multiplex PCR; TCRdb has only the in-frame clones, and not every one. The repertoire holds 110,000 to 150,000 clones, with around 62% as singletons. What was sequenced was CD8+ T cells sorted from blood. The source is a human donor in good health.

Only one count was recorded for this clone. The V gene is TRBV12-5, the J gene TRBJ1-1; possibly TRBD1 for D (5 bases). Trimming stripped 5 bases from V and 5 bases from J, with 15 bases between. The CDR3 spans 14 residues. Germline CDR1 reads LGHNT; CDR2 reads FRNRAP. The CDR3 here is CASGDDRGPTEAFF. The CDR3 nucleotides read TGTGCTAGTGGTGATGATAGGGGTCCGACTGAAGCTTTCTTT. Filled out from reference TRBV12-5 and TRBJ1-1, the complete variable domain reads DARVTQTPRHKVTEMGQEVTMRCQPILGHNTVFWYRQTMMQGLELLAYFRNRAPLDDSGMPKDRFSAEMPDATLATLKIQPSEPRDSAVYFCASGDDRGPTEAFFGQGTRLTVV.

V gene TRBV9 combines with J gene TRBJ2-7; maybe TRBD1 (5 bases). Trimming cost V 3 bases and J 5 bases, with 9 bases left between them. This CDR3 contains 12 residues. The germline CDR1 and CDR2 sequences are SGDLS and YYNGEE. In DNA, the CDR3 is TGTGCCAGCAGCGCCCAGGGTCACGAGCAGTACTTC. As protein: CASSAQGHEQYF.

The chain is built from TRBV9 and TRBJ2-1; D possibly matches TRBD1 or TRBD2 (5 bases each). Germline V gives CDR1 SGDLS, CDR2 YYNGEE. The CDR3 length is 15 residues. The ends were cut back, 0 bases at V and 6 bases at J, with 13 bases in the middle. The CDR3 nucleotides are TGTGCCAGCAGCGTAGGTGGACTCGGGGCCAATGAGCAGTTCTTC. Translation: CASSVGGLGANEQFF.

This clone was seen just once. CDR3 DNA sequence: TGTGCCAGCAGTTCCACAGACAGGGTGTACATTCAGTACTTC. Protein sequence: CASSSTDRVYIQYF. The rearrangement links TRBV5-6 to TRBJ2-4; 7 nucleotides match TRBD1. Germline CDR1 is SGHDT and CDR2 is YYEEEE. J gave up 8 bases and V 5 bases, and 10 bases lay outside the gene matches. This CDR3 region has 14 residues. Drawing the rest from reference TRBV5-6 and TRBJ2-4, the complete variable domain is DAGVTQSPTHLIKTRGQQVTLRCSPKSGHDTVSWYQQALGQGPQFIFQYYEEEERQRGNFPDRFSGHQFPNYSSELNVNALLLGDSALYLCASSSTDRVYIQYFGAGTRLSVL.

In this sample, this clone turned up a few times. In nucleotides, the CDR3 is TGTGCCAGCAGCCAGCTAAGCGGGAGCTTCACAGATACGCAGTATTTT. Translated, it gives CASSQLSGSFTDTQYF. The V and J genes are TRBV27 and TRBJ2-3, with TRBD2 identical over 8 bases. Losses at the gene ends were 6 bases for V and 2 bases for J; bases not matched to a gene: 10. The germline CDR1 and CDR2 sequences are MNHEY and SMNVEV (reference sequence). There are 16 residues in the CDR3.